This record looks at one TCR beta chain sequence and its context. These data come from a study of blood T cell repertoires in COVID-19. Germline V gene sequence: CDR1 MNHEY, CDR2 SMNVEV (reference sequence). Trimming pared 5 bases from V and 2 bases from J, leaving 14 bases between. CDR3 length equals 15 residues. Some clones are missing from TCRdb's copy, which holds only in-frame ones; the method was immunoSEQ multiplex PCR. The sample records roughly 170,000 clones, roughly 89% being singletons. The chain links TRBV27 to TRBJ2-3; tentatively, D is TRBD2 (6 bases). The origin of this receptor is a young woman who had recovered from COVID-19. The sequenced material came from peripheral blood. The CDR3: CASSPGTLNTDTQYF. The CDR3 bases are TGTGCCAGCAGTCCCGGGACTCTGAACACAGATACGCAGTATTTT.